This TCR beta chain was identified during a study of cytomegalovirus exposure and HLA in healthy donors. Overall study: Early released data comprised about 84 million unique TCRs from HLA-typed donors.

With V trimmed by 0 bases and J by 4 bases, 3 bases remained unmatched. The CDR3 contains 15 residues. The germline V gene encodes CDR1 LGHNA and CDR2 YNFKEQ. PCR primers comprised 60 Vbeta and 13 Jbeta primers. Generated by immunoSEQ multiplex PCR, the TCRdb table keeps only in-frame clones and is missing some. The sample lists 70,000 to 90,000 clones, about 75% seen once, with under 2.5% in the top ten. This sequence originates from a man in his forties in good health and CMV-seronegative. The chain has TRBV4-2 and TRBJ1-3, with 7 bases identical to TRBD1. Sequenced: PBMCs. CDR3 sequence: CASSQERTGGNTIYF. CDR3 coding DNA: TGTGCCAGCAGCCAAGAGCGGACAGGAGGAAACACCATATATTTT.